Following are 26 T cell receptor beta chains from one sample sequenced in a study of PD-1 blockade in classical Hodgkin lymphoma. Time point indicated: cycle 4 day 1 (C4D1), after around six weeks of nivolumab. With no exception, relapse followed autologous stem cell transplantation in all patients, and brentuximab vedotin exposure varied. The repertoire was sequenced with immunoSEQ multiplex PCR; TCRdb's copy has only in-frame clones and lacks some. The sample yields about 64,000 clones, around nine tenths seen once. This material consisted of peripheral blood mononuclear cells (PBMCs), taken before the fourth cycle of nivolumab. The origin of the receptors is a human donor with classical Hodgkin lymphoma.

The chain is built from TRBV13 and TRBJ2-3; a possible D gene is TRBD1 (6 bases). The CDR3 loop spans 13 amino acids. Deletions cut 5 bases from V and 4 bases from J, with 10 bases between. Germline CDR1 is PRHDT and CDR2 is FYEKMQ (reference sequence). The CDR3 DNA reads TGTGCCAGCAGCGCTCCAGGGGCAGATACGCAGTATTTT. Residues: CASSAPGADTQYF. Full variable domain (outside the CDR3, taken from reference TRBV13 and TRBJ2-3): AAGVIQSPRHLIKEKRETATLKCYPIPRHDTVYWYQQGPGQDPQFLISFYEKMQSDKGSIPDRFSAQQFSDYHSELNMSSLELGDSALYFCASSAPGADTQYFGPGTRLTVL.

CDR3 in amino acids: CASVARGETQYF. The CDR3 DNA is TGTGCCAGCGTAGCGAGGGGAGAGACCCAGTACTTC. This sequence joins TRBV28 and TRBJ2-5; D might be TRBD1 or TRBD2, each matching 5 bases. Trimming removed 8 bases from V and 4 bases from J, with 11 bases in between. The CDR3 is 12 residues long. Looked up from germline, CDR1 is MDHEN and CDR2 is SYDVKM.

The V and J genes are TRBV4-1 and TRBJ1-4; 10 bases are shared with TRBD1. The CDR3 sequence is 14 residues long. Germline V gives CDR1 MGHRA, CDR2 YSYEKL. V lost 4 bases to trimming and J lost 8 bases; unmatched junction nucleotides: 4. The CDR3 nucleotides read TGCGCCAGCAGCCCGGGACAGGGGTTAGAAAAACTGTTTTTT. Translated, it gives CASSPGQGLEKLFF.

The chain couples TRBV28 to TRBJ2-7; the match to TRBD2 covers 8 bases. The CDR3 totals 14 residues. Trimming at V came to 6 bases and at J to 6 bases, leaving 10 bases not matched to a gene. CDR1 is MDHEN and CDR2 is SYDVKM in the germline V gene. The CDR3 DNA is TGTGCCAGCAGCCCGGGGGGGGTCAACTCCGAGCAGTACTTC. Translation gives CASSPGGVNSEQYF.

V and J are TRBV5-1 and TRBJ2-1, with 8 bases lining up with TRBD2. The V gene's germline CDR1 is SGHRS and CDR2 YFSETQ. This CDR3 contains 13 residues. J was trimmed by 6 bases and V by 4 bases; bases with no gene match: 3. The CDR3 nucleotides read TGCGCCAGCAGCGAGGGACTAGTCAATGAGCAGTTCTTC. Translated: CASSEGLVNEQFF.

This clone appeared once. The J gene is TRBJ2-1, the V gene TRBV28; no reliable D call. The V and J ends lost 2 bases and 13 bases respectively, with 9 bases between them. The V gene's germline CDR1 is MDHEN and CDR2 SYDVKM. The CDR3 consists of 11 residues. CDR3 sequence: CASSLTRSQFF. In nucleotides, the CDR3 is TGTGCCAGCAGTTTAACTCGCTCTCAGTTCTTC.

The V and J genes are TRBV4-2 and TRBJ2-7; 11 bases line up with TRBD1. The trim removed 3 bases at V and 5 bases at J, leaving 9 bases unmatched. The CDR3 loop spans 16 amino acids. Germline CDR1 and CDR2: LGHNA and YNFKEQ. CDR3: CASSQIGTGGEHEQYF. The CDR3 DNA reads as TGTGCCAGCAGCCAGATTGGGACAGGGGGAGAACACGAGCAGTACTTC.

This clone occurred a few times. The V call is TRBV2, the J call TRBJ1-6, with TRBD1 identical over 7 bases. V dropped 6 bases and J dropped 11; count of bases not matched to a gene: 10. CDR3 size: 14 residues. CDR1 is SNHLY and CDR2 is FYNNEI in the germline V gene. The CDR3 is CASRFTQGGPPLHF. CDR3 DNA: TGTGCCAGCAGATTTACCCAGGGGGGCCCACCCCTCCACTTT.

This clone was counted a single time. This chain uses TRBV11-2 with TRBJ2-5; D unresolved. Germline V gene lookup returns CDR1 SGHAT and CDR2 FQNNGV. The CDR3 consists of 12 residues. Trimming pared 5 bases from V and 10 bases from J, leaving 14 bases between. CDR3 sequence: CASSLWGEDQYF. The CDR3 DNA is TGTGCCAGCAGCCTTTGGGGTGAGGACCAGTACTTC.

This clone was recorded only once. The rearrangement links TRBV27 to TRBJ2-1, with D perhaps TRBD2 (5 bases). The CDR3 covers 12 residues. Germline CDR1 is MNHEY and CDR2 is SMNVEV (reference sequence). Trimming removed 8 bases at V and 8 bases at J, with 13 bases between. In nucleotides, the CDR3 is TGTGCCAGCGGGTTTTTCGGGGATGAGCAGTTCTTC. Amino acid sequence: CASGFFGDEQFF.

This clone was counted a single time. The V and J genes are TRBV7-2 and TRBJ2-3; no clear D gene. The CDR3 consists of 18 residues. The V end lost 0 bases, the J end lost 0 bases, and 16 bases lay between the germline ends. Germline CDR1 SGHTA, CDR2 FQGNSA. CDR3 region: CASSLALLRPASTDTQYF. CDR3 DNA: TGTGCCAGCAGCTTAGCGCTGTTGCGGCCCGCTAGCACAGATACGCAGTATTTT.

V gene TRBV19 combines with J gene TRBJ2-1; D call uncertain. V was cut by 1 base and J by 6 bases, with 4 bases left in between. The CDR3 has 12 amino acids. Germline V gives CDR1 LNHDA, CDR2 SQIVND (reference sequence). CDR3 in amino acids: CASSIGVNEQFF. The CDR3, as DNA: TGTGCCAGTAGTATAGGGGTCAATGAGCAGTTCTTC. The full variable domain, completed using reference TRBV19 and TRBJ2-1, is DGGITQSPKYLFRKEGQNVTLSCEQNLNHDAMYWYRQDPGQGLRLIYYSQIVNDFQKGDIAEGYSVSREKKESFPLTVTSAQKNPTAFYLCASSIGVNEQFFGPGTRLTVL.

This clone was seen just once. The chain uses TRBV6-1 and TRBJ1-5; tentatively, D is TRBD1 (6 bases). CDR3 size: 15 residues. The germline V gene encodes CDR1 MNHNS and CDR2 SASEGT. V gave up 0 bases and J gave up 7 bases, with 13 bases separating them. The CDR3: CASSEATTGFQPQHF. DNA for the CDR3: TGTGCCAGCAGTGAAGCGACGACAGGTTTCCAGCCCCAGCATTTT.

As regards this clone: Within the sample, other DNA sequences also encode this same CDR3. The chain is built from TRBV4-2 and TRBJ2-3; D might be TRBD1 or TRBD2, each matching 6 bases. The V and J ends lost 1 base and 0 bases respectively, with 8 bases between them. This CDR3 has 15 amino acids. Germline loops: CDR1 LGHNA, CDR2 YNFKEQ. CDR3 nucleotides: TGTGCCAGCAGCCAAGTAGGGGGGAGCACAGATACGCAGTATTTT. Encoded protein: CASSQVGGSTDTQYF.

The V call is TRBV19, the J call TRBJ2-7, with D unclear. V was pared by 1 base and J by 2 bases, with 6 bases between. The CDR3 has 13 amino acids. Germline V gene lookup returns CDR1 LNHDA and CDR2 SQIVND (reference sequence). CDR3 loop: CASSIGHTYEQYF. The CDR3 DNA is TGTGCCAGTAGTATAGGGCACACCTACGAGCAGTACTTC.

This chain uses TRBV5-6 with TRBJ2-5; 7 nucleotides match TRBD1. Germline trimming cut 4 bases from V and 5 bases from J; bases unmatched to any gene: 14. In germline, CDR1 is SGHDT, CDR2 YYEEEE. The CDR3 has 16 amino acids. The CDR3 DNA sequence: TGTGCCAGCAGCGGATGGGACAGTCCTCAAAGGGAGACCCAGTACTTC. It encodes CASSGWDSPQRETQYF.

The CDR3 here is CASSPGGQGSTEAFF. The CDR3 nucleotides read TGTGCCAGCAGCCCTGGGGGCCAGGGGAGCACTGAAGCTTTCTTT. The rearrangement uses TRBV4-2 and TRBJ1-1, with TRBD1 as a possible D gene (6 bases). This CDR3 spans 15 amino acids. The germline V gene encodes CDR1 LGHNA and CDR2 YNFKEQ. Trimming cost V 4 bases and J 4 bases, with 16 bases left between them.

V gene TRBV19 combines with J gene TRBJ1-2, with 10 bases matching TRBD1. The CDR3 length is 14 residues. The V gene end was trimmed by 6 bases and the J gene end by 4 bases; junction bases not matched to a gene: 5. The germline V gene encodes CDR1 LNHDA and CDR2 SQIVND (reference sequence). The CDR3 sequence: CASRSTGGSYGYTF. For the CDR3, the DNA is TGTGCCAGTAGATCGACAGGGGGCTCCTATGGCTACACCTTC.

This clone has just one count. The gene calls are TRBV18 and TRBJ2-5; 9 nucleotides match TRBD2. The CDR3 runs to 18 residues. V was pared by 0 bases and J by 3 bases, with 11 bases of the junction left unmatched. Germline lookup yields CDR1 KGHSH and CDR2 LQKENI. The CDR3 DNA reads TGTGCCAGCTCACCACCTCTTAAGAAGATAGCGGGGGAAGAGACCCAGTACTTC. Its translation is CASSPPLKKIAGEETQYF.

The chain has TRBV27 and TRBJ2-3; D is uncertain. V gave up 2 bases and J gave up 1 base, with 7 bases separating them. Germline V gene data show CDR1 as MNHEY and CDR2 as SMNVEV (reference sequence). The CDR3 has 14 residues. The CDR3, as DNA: TGTGCCAGCAGTTTAAATGAGGGCACAGATACGCAGTATTTT. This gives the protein CASSLNEGTDTQYF.

This CDR3 reads CASSYKIANEQFF. The CDR3 region has the DNA TGTGCCAGCAGTTACAAGATTGCCAATGAGCAGTTCTTC. The chain joins TRBV6-7 to TRBJ2-1; D uncertain. TRBV6-7 is given ORF status, its function remaining uncertain. With 2 bases removed from V and 6 bases from J, the gap between germline ends came to 8 bases. This CDR3 is 13 amino acids long.

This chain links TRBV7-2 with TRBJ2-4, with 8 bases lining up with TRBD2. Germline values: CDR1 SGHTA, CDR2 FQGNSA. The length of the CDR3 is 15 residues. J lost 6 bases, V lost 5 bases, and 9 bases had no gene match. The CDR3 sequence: CASSPTGGRINIQYF. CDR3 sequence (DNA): TGTGCCAGCAGCCCCACGGGGGGGCGCATAAACATTCAGTACTTC.

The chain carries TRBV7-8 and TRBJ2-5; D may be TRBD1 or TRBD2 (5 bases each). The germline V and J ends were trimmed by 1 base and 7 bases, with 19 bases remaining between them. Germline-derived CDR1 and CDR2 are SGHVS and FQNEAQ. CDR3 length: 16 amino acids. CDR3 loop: CASSLVRDRGFGTQYF. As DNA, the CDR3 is TGTGCCAGCAGCTTAGTCCGGGACCGGGGTTTCGGGACCCAGTACTTC.

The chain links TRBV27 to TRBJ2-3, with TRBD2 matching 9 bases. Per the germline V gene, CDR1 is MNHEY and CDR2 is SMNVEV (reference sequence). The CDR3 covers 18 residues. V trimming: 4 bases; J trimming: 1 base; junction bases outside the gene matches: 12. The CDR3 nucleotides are TGTGCCAGCAGTTCCCGACTAGCGGTCCGCCGCCGCACAGATACGCAGTATTTT. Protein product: CASSSRLAVRRRTDTQYF.

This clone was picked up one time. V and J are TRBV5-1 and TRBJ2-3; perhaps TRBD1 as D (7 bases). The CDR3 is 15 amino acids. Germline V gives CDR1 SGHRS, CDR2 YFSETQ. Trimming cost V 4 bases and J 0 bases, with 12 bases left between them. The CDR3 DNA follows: TGCGCCAGCAGCCCAGGGGGGACTAGCACAGATACGCAGTATTTT. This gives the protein CASSPGGTSTDTQYF.

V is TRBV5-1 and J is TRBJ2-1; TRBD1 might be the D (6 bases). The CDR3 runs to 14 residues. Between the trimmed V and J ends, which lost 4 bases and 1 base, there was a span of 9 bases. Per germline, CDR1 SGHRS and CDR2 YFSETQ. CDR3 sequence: CASSPRGSYNEQFF. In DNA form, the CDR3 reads TGCGCCAGCAGCCCAAGGGGGTCCTACAATGAGCAGTTCTTC.